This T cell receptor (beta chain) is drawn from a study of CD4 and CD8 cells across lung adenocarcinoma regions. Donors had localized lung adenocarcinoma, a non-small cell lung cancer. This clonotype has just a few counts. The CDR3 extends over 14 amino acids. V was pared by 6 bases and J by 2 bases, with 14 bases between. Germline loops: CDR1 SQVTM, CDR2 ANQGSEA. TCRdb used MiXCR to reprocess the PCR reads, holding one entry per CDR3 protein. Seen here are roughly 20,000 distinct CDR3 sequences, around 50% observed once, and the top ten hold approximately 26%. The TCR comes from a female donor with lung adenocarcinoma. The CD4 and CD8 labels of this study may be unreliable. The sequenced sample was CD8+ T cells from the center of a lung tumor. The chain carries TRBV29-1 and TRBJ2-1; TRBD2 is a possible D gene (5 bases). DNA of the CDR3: TGCAGCGTGCCCCGCGAGGGCGCCTACAATGAGCAGTTCTTC. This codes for CSVPREGAYNEQFF.